This T cell receptor beta chain came from a study of OX40 agonist ivuxolimab in advanced cancers. Profiled with immunoSEQ multiplex PCR; TCRdb holds only in-frame clones, not every one. The sample contains about 69,000 clones, 80% to 85% of which appear only once. This specimen consisted of CD4+ or CD8+ T cells sorted from blood, obtained in a trial of the OX40 agonist ivuxolimab. The sequence was obtained from an adult with an advanced solid tumor such as melanoma, head and neck, liver or kidney cancer.

The CDR3 loop is CASARGGSGNTIYF. CDR3 nucleotide sequence: TGTGCCAGTGCCAGGGGTGGCTCTGGAAACACCATATATTTT. The V gene is TRBV19, the J gene TRBJ1-3; D might be TRBD1 (6 bases). Deletions cut 8 bases from V and 0 bases from J, with 11 bases between. The CDR3 is made up of 14 amino acids. CDR1 is LNHDA and CDR2 is SQIVND in the germline V gene (reference sequence).